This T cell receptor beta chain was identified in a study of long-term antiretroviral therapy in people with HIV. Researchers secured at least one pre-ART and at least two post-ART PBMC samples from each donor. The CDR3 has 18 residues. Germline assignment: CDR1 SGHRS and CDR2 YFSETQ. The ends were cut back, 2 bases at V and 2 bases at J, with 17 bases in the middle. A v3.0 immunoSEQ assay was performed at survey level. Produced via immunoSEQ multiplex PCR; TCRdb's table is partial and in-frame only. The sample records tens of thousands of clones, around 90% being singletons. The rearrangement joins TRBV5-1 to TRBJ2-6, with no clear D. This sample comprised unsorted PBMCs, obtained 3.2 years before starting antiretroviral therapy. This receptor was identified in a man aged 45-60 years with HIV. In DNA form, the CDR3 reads TGCGCCAGCAGCTTTAGAAGGAGATTAGTAACTGGGGCCAACGTCCTGACTTTC. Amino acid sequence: CASSFRRRLVTGANVLTF.